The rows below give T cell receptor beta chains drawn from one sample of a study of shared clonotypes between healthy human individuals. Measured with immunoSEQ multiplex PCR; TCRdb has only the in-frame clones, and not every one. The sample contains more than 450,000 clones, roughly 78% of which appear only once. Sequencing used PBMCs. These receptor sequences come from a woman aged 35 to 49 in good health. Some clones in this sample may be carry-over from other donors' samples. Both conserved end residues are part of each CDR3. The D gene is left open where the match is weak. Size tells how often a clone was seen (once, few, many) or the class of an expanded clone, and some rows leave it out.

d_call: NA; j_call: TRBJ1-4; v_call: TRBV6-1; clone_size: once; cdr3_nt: TGTGCCAGCAGTGATATAGATAGGACTAATGAAAAACTGTTTTTT; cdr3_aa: CASSDIDRTNEKLFF
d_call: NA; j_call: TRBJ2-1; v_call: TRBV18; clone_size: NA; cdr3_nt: TGTGCCAGCTCACCACCAACCCGGCCAGCCTACAATGAGCAGTTCTTC; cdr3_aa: CASSPPTRPAYNEQFF
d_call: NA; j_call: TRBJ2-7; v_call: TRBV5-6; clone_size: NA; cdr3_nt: TGTGCCAGCCGATCCTCTCCGGGACACCTGCAGCAGTACTTC; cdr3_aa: CASRSSPGHLQQYF
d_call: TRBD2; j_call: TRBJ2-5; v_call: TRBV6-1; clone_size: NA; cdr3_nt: TGTGCCTCTTGGACTAGCGGGAGAGGGCAAGAGACCCAGTACTTC; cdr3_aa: CASWTSGRGQETQYF
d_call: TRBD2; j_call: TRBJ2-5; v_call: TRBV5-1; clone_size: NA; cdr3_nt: TGCGCCAGCAGCGTGAGGACTAGCGGACGACAAGAGACCCAGTACTTC; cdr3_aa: CASSVRTSGRQETQYF
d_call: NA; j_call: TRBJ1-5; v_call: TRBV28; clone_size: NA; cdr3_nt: TGTGCCAGCAGTTTACCCCGGGCAGATCAGCCCCAGCATTTT; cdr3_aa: CASSLPRADQPQHF
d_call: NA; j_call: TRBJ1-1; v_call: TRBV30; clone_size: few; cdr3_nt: TGTGCCTGGAATCGGCTGGGGAACACTGAAGCTTTCTTT; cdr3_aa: CAWNRLGNTEAFF
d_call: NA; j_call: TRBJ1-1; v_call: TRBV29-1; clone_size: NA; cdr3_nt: TGCAGCGTTGAGATGAACACTGAAGCTTTCTTT; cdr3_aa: CSVEMNTEAFF
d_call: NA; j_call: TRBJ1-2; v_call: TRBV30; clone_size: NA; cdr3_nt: TGTGCCTGGAGCGTTCAGGGCAGTAACTATGGCTACACCTTC; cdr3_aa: CAWSVQGSNYGYTF
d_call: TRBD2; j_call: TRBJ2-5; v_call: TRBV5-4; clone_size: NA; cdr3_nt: TGTGCCAGCAGCTCAAAGACTAGCGGCCAAGAGACCCAGTACTTC; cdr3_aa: CASSSKTSGQETQYF
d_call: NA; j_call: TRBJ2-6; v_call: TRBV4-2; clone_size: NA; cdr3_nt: TGTGCCAGCAGCCCGACCTTAACCACTTACCTTGGGGCCAACGTCCTGACTTTC; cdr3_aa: CASSPTLTTYLGANVLTF
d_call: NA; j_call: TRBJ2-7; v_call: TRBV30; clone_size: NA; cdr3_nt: TGTGCCTGGAGTCGGCTAGGGGACACCTACGAGCAGTACTTC; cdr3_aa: CAWSRLGDTYEQYF
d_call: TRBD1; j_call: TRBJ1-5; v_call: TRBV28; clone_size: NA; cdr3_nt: TGTGCCAGCAGTCGGGGGACAGGGGCTGGCAATCAGCCCCAGCATTTT; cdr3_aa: CASSRGTGAGNQPQHF
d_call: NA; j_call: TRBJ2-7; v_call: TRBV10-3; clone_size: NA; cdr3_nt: TGTGCCATCTTCGAGGGCCACGAGCAGTACTTC; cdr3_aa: CAIFEGHEQYF
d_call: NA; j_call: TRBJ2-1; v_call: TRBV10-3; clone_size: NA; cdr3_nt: TGTGCCAGTAGAGCCGGGACACTCTCCTACAATGAGCAGTTCTTC; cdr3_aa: CASRAGTLSYNEQFF
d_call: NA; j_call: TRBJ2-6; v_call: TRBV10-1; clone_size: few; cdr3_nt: TGCGCCAGCAGGGGACCTGGGGTCCTGGGGGGGGCCAACGTCCTGACTTTC; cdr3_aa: CASRGPGVLGGANVLTF
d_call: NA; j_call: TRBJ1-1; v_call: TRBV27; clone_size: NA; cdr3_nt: TGTGCCAGCAGTTTAGCAGGCCCGAACACTGAAGCTTTCTTT; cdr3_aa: CASSLAGPNTEAFF
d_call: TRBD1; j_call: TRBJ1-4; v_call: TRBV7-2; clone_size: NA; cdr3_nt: TGTGCCAGCAGCATTCGACAGGGGCCGAGCGAAAAACTGTTTTTT; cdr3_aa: CASSIRQGPSEKLFF
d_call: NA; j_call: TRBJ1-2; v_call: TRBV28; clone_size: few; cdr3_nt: TGTGCCAGCAGTCCAACAGGGTATGGCTACACCTTC; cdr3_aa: CASSPTGYGYTF
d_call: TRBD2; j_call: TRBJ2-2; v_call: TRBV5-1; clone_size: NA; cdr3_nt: TGCGCCAGCATGTCATCCGGGACTAGCGCGACCGGGGAGCTGTTTTTT; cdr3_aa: CASMSSGTSATGELFF
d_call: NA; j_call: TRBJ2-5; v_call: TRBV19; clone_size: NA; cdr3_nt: TGTGCCAGTAGTATAGGACAGGGAGGAGAGACCCAGTACTTC; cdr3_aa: CASSIGQGGETQYF
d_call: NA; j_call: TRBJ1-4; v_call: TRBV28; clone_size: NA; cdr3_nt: TGTGCCAGCAGTGCCCACAGGGCGGGGGATGAAAAACTGTTTTTT; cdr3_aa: CASSAHRAGDEKLFF
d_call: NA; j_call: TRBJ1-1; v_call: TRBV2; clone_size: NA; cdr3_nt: TGTGCCAGCAGCGAAAATGGGGGGACTGAAGCTTTCTTT; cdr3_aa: CASSENGGTEAFF
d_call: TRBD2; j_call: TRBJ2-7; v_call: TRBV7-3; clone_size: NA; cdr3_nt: TGTGCCAGCAGCTTAAGGCAGACTAGCGGGAAGGACGAGCAGTACTTC; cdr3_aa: CASSLRQTSGKDEQYF
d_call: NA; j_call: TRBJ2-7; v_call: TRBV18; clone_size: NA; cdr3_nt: TGTGCCAGCTCACCACGAGGGGGCTACGAGCAGTACTTC; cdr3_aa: CASSPRGGYEQYF
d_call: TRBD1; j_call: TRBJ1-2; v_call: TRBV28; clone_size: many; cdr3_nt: TGTGCCAGCAGTCCTTCCGACAGGGACAACCCTGGCTACACCTTC; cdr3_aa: CASSPSDRDNPGYTF
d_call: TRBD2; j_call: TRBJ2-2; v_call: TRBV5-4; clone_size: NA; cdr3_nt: TGTGCCAGCAGCCCCCGGGGCGGGAGAGGCACCGGGGAGCTGTTTTTT; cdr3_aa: CASSPRGGRGTGELFF
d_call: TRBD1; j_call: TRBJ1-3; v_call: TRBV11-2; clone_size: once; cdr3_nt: TGTGCCAGCAGCTTAGCACAGGGGGCGGGGAACACCATATATTTT; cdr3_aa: CASSLAQGAGNTIYF
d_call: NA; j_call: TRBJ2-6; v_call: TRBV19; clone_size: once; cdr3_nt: TGTGCCAGTAGACCGATCAGAAGCTCTGGGGCCAACGTCCTGACTTTC; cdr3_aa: CASRPIRSSGANVLTF
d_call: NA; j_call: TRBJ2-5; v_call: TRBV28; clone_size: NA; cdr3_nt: TGTGCCAGCAGTTTTGGGGCCCAGCTCGGGGCCCAGTACTTC; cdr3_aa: CASSFGAQLGAQYF
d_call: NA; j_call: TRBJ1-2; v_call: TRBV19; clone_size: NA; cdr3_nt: TGTGCCAGTAGTACGCGGGGGGCTAACTATGGCTACACCTTC; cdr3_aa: CASSTRGANYGYTF
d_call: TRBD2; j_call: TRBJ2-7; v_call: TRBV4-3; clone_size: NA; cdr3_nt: TGCGCCAGCAGCCAAGAAATCGTGCGGGAGCCGAACTACGAGCAGTACTTC; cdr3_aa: CASSQEIVREPNYEQYF
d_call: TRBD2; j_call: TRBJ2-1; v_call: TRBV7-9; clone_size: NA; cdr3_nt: TGTGCCAGCAGCTTAAGGGACCCGGGACTAGCGCGATATGAGCAGTTCTTC; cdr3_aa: CASSLRDPGLARYEQFF
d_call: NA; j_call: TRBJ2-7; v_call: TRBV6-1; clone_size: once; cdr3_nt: TGTGCCAGCACCCCACAGGCCGTCCGCTCCTACGAGCAGTACTTC; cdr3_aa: CASTPQAVRSYEQYF
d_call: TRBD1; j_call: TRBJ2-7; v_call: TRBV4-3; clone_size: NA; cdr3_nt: TGCGCCAGCAGCCACCCCGGGACAGGGCTCTACGAGCAGTACTTC; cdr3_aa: CASSHPGTGLYEQYF
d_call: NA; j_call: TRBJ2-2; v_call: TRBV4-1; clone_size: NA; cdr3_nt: TGCGCCAGCTCGGGACTCGACACCGGGGAGCTGTTTTTT; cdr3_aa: CASSGLDTGELFF
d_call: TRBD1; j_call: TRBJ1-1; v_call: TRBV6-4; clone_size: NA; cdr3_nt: TGTGCCAGCAGTGAACAAACAGGGGACGCTTTCTTT; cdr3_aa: CASSEQTGDAFF
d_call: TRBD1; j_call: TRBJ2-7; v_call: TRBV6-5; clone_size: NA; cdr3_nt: TGTGCCAGCAGTTACTCGGGGGACAGGGGCGAGCAGTACTTC; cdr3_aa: CASSYSGDRGEQYF
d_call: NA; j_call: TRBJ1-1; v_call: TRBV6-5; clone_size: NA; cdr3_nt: TGTGCCAGCAGTTACTCCCTGGGGACTGAAGCTTTCTTT; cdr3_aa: CASSYSLGTEAFF
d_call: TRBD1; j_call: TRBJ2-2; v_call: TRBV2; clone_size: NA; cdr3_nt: TGTGCCAGCACAGGGGACAGCTACACCGGGGAGCTGTTTTTT; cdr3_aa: CASTGDSYTGELFF
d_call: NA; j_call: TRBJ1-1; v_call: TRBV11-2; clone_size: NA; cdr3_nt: TGTGCCAGCAGCACGAGGGTGGCGGGCGGCACTGAAGCTTTCTTT; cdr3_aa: CASSTRVAGGTEAFF
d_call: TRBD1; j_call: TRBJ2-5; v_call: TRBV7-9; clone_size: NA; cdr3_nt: TGTGCCAGCAGCTTTACAGGGGAGGAGACCCAGTACTTC; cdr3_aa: CASSFTGEETQYF
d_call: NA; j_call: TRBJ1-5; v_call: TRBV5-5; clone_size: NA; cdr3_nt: TGTGCCAGCAGCCGCACATTAGCTCAGCCCCAGCATTTT; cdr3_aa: CASSRTLAQPQHF
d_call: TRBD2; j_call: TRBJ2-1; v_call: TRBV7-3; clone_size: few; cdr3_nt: TGTGCCAGCAGCGGGGGTAACCTAGCGGGAGTCGATGAGCAGTTCTTC; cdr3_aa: CASSGGNLAGVDEQFF
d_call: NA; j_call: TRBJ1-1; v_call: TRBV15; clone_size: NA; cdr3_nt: TGTGCCACCAGCAGTAGGGAAACACCGAACACTGAAGCTTTCTTT; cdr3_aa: CATSSRETPNTEAFF
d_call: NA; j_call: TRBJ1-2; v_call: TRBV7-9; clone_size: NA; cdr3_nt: TGTGCCAGCAGCTTAGATGGAGGGCCTGGCTACACCTTC; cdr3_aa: CASSLDGGPGYTF
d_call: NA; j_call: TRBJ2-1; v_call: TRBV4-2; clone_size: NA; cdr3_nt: TGTGCCAGCAGCCAAGTCTACGGGGCCAGCTCCTACAATGAGCAGTTCTTC; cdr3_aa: CASSQVYGASSYNEQFF
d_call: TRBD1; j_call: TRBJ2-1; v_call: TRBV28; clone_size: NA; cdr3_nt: TGTGCCAGCAGTTTACTCAGGGGGCCCTACAATGAGCAGTTCTTC; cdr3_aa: CASSLLRGPYNEQFF
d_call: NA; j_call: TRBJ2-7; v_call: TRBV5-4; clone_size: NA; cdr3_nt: TGTGCCAGCAGCTTGGGGGTGGACACCTACGAGCAGTACTTC; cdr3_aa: CASSLGVDTYEQYF
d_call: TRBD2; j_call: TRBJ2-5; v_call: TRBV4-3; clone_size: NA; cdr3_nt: TGCGCCAGCAGCCAAGATCTGTCTAGCGGGAGGACAGAGACCCAGTACTTC; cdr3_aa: CASSQDLSSGRTETQYF
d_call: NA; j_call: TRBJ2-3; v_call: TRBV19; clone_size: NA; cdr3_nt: TGTGCCAGTATCGGGACCCACACAGATACGCAGTATTTT; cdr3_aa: CASIGTHTDTQYF
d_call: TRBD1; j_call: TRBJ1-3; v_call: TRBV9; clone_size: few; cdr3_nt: TGTGCCAGCAGCGTAGCTGAGACAGGGAACACCATATATTTT; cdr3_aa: CASSVAETGNTIYF
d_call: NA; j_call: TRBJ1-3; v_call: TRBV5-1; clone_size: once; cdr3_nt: TGCGCCAGCAGCTTGTTGGGGGGCACCTCTGGAAACACCATATATTTT; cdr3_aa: CASSLLGGTSGNTIYF
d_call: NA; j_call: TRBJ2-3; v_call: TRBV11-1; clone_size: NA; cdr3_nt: TGTGCCAGCAGCCGTACTAGAGAGGCTCCGTATTTT; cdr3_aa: CASSRTREAPYF
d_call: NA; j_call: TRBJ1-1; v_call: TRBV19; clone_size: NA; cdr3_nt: TGTGCCAGTAGTATCGGGGGGTGGAGGGCCAACACTGAAGCTTTCTTT; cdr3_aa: CASSIGGWRANTEAFF
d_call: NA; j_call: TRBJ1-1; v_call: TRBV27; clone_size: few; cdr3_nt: TGTGCCAGCAGCCGTGGGACGCAGAACACTGAAGCTTTCTTT; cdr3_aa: CASSRGTQNTEAFF
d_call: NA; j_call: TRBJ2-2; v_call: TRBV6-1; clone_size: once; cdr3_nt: TGTGCCAGCAGTGAAATAAATGGCGATACCGGGGAGCTGTTTTTT; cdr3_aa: CASSEINGDTGELFF
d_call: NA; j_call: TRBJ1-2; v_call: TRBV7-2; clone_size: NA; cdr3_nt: TGTGCCAGTGATGCAGGGCGGGCCTATGGCTACACCTTC; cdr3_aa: CASDAGRAYGYTF
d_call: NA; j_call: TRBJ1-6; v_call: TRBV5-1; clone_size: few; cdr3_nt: TGCGCCAGCAGCCTCACCGGGACACCAAATAATTCACCCCTCCACTTT; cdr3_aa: CASSLTGTPNNSPLHF